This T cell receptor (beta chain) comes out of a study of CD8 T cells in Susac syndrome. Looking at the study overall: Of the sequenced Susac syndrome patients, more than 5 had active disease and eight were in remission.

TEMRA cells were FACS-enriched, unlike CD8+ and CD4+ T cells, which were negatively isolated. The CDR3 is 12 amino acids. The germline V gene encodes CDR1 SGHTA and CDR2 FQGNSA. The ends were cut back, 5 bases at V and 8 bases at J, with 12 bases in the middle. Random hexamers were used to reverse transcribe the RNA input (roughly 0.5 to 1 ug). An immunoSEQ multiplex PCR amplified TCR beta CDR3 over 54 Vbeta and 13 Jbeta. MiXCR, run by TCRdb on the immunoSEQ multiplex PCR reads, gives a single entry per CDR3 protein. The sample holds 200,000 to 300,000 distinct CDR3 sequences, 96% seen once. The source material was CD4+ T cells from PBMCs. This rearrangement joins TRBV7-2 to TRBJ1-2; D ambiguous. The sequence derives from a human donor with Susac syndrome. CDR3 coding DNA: TGTGCCAGCAGCCCCCGAATAGAGGGCTACACCTTC. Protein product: CASSPRIEGYTF.